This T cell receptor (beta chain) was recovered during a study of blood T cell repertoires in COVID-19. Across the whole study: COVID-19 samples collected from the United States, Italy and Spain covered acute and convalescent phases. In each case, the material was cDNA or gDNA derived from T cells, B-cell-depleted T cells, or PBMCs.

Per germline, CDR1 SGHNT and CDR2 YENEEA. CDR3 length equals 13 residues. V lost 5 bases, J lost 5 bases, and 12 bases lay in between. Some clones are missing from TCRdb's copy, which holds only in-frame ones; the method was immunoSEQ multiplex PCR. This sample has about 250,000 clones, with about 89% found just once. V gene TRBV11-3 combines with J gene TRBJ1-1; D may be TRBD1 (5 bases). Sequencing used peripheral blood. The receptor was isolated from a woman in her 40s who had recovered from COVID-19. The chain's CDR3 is CASSAKGQTEAFF. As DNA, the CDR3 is TGTGCCAGCAGCGCTAAGGGGCAAACTGAAGCTTTCTTT.